Described below is a single TCR beta chain sequence and its context. This sample is part of a study of radiotherapy plus CTLA-4 blockade in lung cancer. Produced via immunoSEQ multiplex PCR; TCRdb's table is partial and in-frame only. Of about 87,000 clones listed, more than 85% are singletons. CDR3 size: 16 residues. J was trimmed by 5 bases and V by 6 bases; bases with no gene match: 13. Germline V gives CDR1 MDHEN, CDR2 SYDVKM. The chain has TRBV28 and TRBJ2-7; 10 bases agree with TRBD2. The TCR originated in a human donor with non-small cell lung cancer that progressed on radiotherapy plus ipilimumab. This specimen consisted of peripheral blood, obtained from a patient treated with radiotherapy plus ipilimumab. CDR3 bases: TGTGCCAGCAGAGCCGGACTAGCGGTAGGGGGCCACGAGCAGTACTTC. It translates to CASRAGLAVGGHEQYF.